These 2 T cell receptor beta chains originate from one sample sequenced in a study of CD4 T cells in relation to SARS-CoV-2 and coronaviruses. Sequencing used immunoSEQ multiplex PCR; TCRdb keeps in-frame clones, though not all of them. The profile shows more than 20,000 clones, 74% of them singletons. These TCRs' antigens remain unknown. Unexposed donor CD4+ T cells date from about 2011-2018, before the COVID-19 pandemic. CD4+ T cells were isolated from the cells after roughly 11 days of culture. Sequencing was done on a sample of CD4+ T cells from PBMCs, cultured in vitro. These TCRs come from a human donor in good health.

This clone has only a few counts. The CDR3 bases are TGTGCCAGCAGTGGGGACAGGGGAAGCACAGATACGCAGTATTTT. Translated: CASSGDRGSTDTQYF. This chain connects TRBV2 to TRBJ2-3; 10 bases line up with TRBD1. The germline CDR1 and CDR2 sequences are SNHLY and FYNNEI. J lost 0 bases, V lost 4 bases, and 1 base had no gene match. The CDR3 loop spans 15 amino acids.

The chain combines TRBV19 with TRBJ2-1; D may match TRBD1 or TRBD2 (5 bases each). Per germline, CDR1 LNHDA and CDR2 SQIVND (reference sequence). CDR3 length: 15 residues. The germline V and J ends were trimmed by 3 bases and 0 bases, with 9 bases remaining between them. The CDR3 loop is CASSIWGSSYNEQFF. The CDR3 bases are TGTGCCAGTAGTATTTGGGGGAGCTCCTACAATGAGCAGTTCTTC.